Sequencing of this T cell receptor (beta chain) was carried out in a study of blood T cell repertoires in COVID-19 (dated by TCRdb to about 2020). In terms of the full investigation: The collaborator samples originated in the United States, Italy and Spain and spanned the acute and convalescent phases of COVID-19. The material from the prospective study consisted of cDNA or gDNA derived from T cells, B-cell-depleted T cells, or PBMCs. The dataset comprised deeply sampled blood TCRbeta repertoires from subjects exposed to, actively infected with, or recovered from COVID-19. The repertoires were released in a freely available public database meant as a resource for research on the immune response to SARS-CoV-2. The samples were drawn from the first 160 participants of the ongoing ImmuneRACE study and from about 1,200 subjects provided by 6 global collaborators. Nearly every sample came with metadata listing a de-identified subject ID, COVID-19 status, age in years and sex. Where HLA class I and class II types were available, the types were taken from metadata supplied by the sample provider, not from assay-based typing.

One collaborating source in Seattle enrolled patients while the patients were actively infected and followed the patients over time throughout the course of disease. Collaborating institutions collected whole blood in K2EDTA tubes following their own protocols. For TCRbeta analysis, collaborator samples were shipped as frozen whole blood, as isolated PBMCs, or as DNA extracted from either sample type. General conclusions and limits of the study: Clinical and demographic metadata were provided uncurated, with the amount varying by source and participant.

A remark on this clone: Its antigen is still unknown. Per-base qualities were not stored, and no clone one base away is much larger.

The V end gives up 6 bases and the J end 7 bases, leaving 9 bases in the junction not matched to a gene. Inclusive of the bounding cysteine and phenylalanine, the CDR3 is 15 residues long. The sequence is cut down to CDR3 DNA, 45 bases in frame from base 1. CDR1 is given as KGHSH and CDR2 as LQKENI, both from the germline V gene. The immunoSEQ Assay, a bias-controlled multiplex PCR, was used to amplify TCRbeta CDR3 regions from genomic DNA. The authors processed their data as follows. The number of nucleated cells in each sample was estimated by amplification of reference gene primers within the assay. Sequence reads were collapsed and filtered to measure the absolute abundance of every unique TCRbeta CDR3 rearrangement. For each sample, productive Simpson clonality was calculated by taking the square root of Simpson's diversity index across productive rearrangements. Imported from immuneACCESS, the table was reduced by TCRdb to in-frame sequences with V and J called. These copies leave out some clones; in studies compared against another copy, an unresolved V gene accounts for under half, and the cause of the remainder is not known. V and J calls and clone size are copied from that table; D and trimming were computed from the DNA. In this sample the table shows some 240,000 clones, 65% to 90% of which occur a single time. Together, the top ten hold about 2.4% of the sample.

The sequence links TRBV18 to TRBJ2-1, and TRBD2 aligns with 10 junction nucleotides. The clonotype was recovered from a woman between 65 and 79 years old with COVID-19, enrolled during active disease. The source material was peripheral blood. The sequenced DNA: TGTGCCAGCTCCCCATGGGCAGCGGGAGGGAATGAGCAGTTCTTC. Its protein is CASSPWAAGGNEQFF.